This T cell receptor (beta chain) was recorded in a study of identical twins. Whole-study results and caveats: In cord blood, abundant beta clonotypes had fewer insertions; memory showed no trend. With monozygotic twins, out-of-frame TCR alpha sharing exceeded what models estimated. Its conclusions, products of cross-sectional statistical analysis, did not come from following the same donors.

The CDR3 consists of 15 residues. Germline V gene lookup returns CDR1 SEHNR and CDR2 FQNEAQ (reference sequence). V lost 5 bases and J 8 bases, leaving 19 bases between the germline ends. This clonotype was found a few times. Its target is not known. Template switching supplied a universal primer site; unique molecular identifiers were carried on the cDNA. One entry per CDR3 protein, called by TCRdb with MiXCR from the 5' RACE reads. Of 550,000 to 800,000 distinct CDR3 sequences listed, under 8.5% are singletons. This sample was also put to use in a study of yellow fever vaccine responses in identical twins.

This TCR derives from a woman in her late teens or twenties in good health. Sequencing input: PBMCs. J is TRBJ2-1 and V is TRBV7-9; tentatively, D is TRBD1 (6 bases). CDR3 sequence: CASSKRRDNVDEQFF. CDR3 bases: TGTGCCAGCAGCAAACGCCGGGACAATGTAGATGAGCAGTTCTTC.